These T cell receptor beta chains were read from a single sample in a study of shared clonotypes between healthy human individuals. Libraries were prepared by immunoSEQ multiplex PCR; TCRdb keeps only in-frame clonotypes and omits some of them. Among roughly 2,000,000 clones, about 95% were seen once, and the ten largest hold more than 0.95%. The sample taken for sequencing was naive CD8+ T cells sorted from blood. The receptors stem from a man aged 18 to 29 in good health. Both conserved end residues are part of each CDR3. Each record gives: CDR3 protein, J gene, D gene, V gene. A D gene is named only where the DNA matches it firmly.

CDR3aa: CASSLGWTEAFF
j_gene: TRBJ1-1
d_gene: -
v_gene: TRBV5-4

CDR3aa: CASSPGLGNYEQYF
j_gene: TRBJ2-7
d_gene: -
v_gene: TRBV6-5

CDR3aa: CASSQDPEVSSYEQYF
j_gene: TRBJ2-7
d_gene: -
v_gene: TRBV4-1

CDR3aa: CASSFGVSDEQFF
j_gene: TRBJ2-1
d_gene: -
v_gene: TRBV6-5

CDR3aa: CSVVGSSYEQYF
j_gene: TRBJ2-7
d_gene: -
v_gene: TRBV29-1

CDR3aa: CASSYSAGSAETQYF
j_gene: TRBJ2-5
d_gene: -
v_gene: TRBV6-5

CDR3aa: CASHETHQETQYF
j_gene: TRBJ2-5
d_gene: -
v_gene: TRBV5-1

CDR3aa: CASGYREVGEKLFF
j_gene: TRBJ1-4
d_gene: -
v_gene: TRBV6-5

CDR3aa: CASSLYLAGASTDTQYF
j_gene: TRBJ2-3
d_gene: -
v_gene: TRBV28

CDR3aa: CSVASQGTNYGYTF
j_gene: TRBJ1-2
d_gene: -
v_gene: TRBV29-1

CDR3aa: CASSINYEAFF
j_gene: TRBJ1-1
d_gene: -
v_gene: TRBV19

CDR3aa: CASSVSGDTGELFF
j_gene: TRBJ2-2
d_gene: -
v_gene: TRBV9

CDR3aa: CASSQERGMSYEQYF
j_gene: TRBJ2-7
d_gene: -
v_gene: TRBV14

CDR3aa: CASSEDTVATNEKLFF
j_gene: TRBJ1-4
d_gene: -
v_gene: TRBV6-1

CDR3aa: CASGERGSYNEQFF
j_gene: TRBJ2-1
d_gene: TRBD2
v_gene: TRBV27

CDR3aa: CASSKDGNEQYF
j_gene: TRBJ2-7
d_gene: -
v_gene: TRBV11-3

CDR3aa: CASSDRWTVFLNTGELFF
j_gene: TRBJ2-2
d_gene: -
v_gene: TRBV25-1

CDR3aa: CASSPREGLTTEQFF
j_gene: TRBJ2-1
d_gene: TRBD2
v_gene: TRBV5-4

CDR3aa: CASSEGLRGGYTF
j_gene: TRBJ1-2
d_gene: -
v_gene: TRBV10-2

CDR3aa: CASSRGTGGPGELFF
j_gene: TRBJ2-2
d_gene: TRBD1
v_gene: TRBV4-3

CDR3aa: CASSFTSGALWEQYF
j_gene: TRBJ2-7
d_gene: TRBD2
v_gene: TRBV19

CDR3aa: CAWSVAGADEQFF
j_gene: TRBJ2-1
d_gene: TRBD2
v_gene: TRBV30

CDR3aa: CATSRVRAGTEKLFF
j_gene: TRBJ1-4
d_gene: -
v_gene: TRBV15

CDR3aa: CASSRRGSPPYEQYF
j_gene: TRBJ2-7
d_gene: -
v_gene: TRBV5-6

CDR3aa: CASSLDSGGFYEQYF
j_gene: TRBJ2-7
d_gene: TRBD2
v_gene: TRBV7-9

CDR3aa: CASTQGLAGYTDTQYF
j_gene: TRBJ2-3
d_gene: TRBD2
v_gene: TRBV5-6

CDR3aa: CASRRTSGSLDEQFF
j_gene: TRBJ2-1
d_gene: TRBD2
v_gene: TRBV5-1

CDR3aa: CASSQVRTGVSPLHF
j_gene: TRBJ1-6
d_gene: TRBD1
v_gene: TRBV14

CDR3aa: CASKGAPNTGELFF
j_gene: TRBJ2-2
d_gene: TRBD1
v_gene: TRBV5-1

CDR3aa: CASSLFGEQFF
j_gene: TRBJ2-1
d_gene: -
v_gene: TRBV5-6

CDR3aa: CATSRDRGTYQPQHF
j_gene: TRBJ1-5
d_gene: -
v_gene: TRBV15

CDR3aa: CASSLLEVRAGRYTEAFF
j_gene: TRBJ1-1
d_gene: -
v_gene: TRBV7-9

CDR3aa: CASGYEQGSRYF
j_gene: TRBJ2-7
d_gene: TRBD1
v_gene: TRBV2

CDR3aa: CASKNQANYGYTF
j_gene: TRBJ1-2
d_gene: -
v_gene: TRBV27

CDR3aa: CASSPLRQGADTEAFF
j_gene: TRBJ1-1
d_gene: TRBD1
v_gene: TRBV7-9

CDR3aa: CASSLATSAPTEQYF
j_gene: TRBJ2-7
d_gene: TRBD2
v_gene: TRBV7-9

CDR3aa: CASSVEGLNTIYF
j_gene: TRBJ1-3
d_gene: -
v_gene: TRBV9

CDR3aa: CASTEGVAETDTQYF
j_gene: TRBJ2-3
d_gene: -
v_gene: TRBV10-2

CDR3aa: CASSVLDADTGELFF
j_gene: TRBJ2-2
d_gene: -
v_gene: TRBV9

CDR3aa: CASSFRREAYEQYF
j_gene: TRBJ2-7
d_gene: -
v_gene: TRBV28

CDR3aa: CASNYGTAAQETQYF
j_gene: TRBJ2-5
d_gene: TRBD1
v_gene: TRBV2

CDR3aa: CATSSQGADTQYF
j_gene: TRBJ2-3
d_gene: -
v_gene: TRBV15

CDR3aa: CASSPGPRGETQYF
j_gene: TRBJ2-5
d_gene: -
v_gene: TRBV27

CDR3aa: CASSQEVGGASYEQYF
j_gene: TRBJ2-7
d_gene: -
v_gene: TRBV4-1

CDR3aa: CASSLDPPGQGITDTQYF
j_gene: TRBJ2-3
d_gene: TRBD1
v_gene: TRBV11-3

CDR3aa: CASSRLAGGNTGELFF
j_gene: TRBJ2-2
d_gene: TRBD2
v_gene: TRBV6-6

CDR3aa: CSVTDRGKNTGELFF
j_gene: TRBJ2-2
d_gene: TRBD1
v_gene: TRBV29-1

CDR3aa: CASSLEYLAGGNEQFF
j_gene: TRBJ2-1
d_gene: TRBD2
v_gene: TRBV5-1

CDR3aa: CASSYLDPFGEQYF
j_gene: TRBJ2-7
d_gene: -
v_gene: TRBV6-6

CDR3aa: CASSPGSYEQYF
j_gene: TRBJ2-7
d_gene: -
v_gene: TRBV5-4

CDR3aa: CASSFWTGEYEQYF
j_gene: TRBJ2-7
d_gene: TRBD1
v_gene: TRBV11-2